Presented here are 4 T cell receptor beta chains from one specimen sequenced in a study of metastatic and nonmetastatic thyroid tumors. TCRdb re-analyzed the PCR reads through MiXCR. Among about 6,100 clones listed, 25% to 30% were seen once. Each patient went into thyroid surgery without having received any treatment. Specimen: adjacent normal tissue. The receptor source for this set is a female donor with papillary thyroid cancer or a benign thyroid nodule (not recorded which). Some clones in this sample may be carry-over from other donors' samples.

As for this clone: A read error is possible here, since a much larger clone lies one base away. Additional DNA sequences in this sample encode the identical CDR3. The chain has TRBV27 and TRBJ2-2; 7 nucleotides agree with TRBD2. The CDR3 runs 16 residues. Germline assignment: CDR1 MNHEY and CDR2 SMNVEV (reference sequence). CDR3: CASSPLAERNTGELFF. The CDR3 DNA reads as TGTGCGAGCAGTCCGCTAGCGGAGAGGAACACCGGGGAGCTGTTTTTT.

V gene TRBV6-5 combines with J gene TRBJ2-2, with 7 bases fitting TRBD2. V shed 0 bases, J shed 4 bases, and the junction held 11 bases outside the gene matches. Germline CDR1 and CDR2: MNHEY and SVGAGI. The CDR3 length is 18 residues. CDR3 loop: CASSYSGGFEASTGELFF. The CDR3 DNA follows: TGTGCCAGCAGTTACTCGGGAGGGTTTGAGGCTAGCACCGGGGAGCTGTTTTTT.

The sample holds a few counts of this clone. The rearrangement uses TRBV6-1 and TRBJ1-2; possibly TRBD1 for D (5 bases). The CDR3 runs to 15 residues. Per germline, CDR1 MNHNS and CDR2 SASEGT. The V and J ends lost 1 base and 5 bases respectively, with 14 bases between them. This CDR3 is CASSEGQRIGYGYTF. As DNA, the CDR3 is TGTGCCAGCAGTGAAGGACAGCGAATCGGATATGGCTACACCTTC.

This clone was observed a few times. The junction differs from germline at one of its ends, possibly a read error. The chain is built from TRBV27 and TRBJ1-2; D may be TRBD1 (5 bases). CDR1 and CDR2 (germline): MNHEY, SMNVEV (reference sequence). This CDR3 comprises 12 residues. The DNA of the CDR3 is TGTGCCAGCAGTGGGGGACGGGGGTCCAAACTCTTC. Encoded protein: CASSGGRGSKLF.